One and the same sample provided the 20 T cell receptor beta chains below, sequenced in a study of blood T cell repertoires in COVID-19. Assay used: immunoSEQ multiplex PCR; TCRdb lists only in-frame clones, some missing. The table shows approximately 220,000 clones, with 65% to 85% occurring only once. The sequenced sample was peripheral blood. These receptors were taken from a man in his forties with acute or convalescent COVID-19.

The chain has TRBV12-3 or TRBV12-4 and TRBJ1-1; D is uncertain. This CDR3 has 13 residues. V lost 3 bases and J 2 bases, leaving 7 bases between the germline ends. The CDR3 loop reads CASSFRANTEAFF. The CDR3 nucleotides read TGTGCCAGCAGTTTTAGAGCAAACACTGAAGCTTTCTTT.

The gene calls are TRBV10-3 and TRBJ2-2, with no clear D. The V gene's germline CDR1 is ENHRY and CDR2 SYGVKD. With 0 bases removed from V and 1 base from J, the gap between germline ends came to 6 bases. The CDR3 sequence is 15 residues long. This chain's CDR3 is CAISESRQNTGELFF. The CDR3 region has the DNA TGTGCCATCAGTGAGTCTCGACAGAACACCGGGGAGCTGTTTTTT.

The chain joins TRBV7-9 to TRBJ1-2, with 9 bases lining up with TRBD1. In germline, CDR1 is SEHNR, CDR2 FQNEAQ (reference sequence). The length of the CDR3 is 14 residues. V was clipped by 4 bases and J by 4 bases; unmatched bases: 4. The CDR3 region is CASSSTGQGYGYTF. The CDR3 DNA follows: TGTGCCAGCAGCTCAACGGGACAGGGCTATGGCTACACCTTC.

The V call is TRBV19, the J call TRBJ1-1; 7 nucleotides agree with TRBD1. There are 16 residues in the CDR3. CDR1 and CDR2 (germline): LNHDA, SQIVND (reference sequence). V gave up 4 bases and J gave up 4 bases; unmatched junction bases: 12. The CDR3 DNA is TGTGCCAGTAGTACAGGGGAGACAGGGATTGGCACTGAAGCTTTCTTT. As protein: CASSTGETGIGTEAFF. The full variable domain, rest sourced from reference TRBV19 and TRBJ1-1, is DGGITQSPKYLFRKEGQNVTLSCEQNLNHDAMYWYRQDPGQGLRLIYYSQIVNDFQKGDIAEGYSVSREKKESFPLTVTSAQKNPTAFYLCASSTGETGIGTEAFFGQGTRLTVV.

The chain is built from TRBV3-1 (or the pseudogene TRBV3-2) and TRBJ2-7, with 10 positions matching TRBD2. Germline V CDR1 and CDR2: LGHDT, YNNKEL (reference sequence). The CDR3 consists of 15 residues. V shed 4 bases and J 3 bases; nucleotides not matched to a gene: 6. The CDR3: CASSPRTSGYYEQYF. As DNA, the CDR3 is TGTGCCAGCAGCCCCCGGACTAGCGGTTACTACGAGCAGTACTTC.

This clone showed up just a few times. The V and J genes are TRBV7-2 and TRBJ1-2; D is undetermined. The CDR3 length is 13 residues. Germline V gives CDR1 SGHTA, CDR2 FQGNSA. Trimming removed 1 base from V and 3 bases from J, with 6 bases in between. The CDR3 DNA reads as TGTGCCAGCAGCTTAGTTACGGACTATGGCTACACCTTC. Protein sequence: CASSLVTDYGYTF.

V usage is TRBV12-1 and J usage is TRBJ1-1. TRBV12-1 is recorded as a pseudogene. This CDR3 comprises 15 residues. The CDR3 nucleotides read TGTGCCAGCAGCTTCCCCGCAGGGACTCGCACTGAAGCTTTCTTT. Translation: CASSFPAGTRTEAFF.

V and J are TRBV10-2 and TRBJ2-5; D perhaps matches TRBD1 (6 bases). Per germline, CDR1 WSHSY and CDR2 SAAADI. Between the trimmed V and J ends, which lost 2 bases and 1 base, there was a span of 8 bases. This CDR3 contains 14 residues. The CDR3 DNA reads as TGCGCCAGCAGTGAGACAGGGCGCCAAGAGACCCAGTACTTC. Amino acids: CASSETGRQETQYF.

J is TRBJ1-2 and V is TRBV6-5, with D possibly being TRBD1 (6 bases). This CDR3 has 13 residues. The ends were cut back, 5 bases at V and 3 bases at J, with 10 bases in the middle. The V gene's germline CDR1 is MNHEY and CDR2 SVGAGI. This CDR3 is CASSPTGHYGYTF. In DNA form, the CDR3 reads TGTGCCAGCAGTCCGACAGGACACTATGGCTACACCTTC.

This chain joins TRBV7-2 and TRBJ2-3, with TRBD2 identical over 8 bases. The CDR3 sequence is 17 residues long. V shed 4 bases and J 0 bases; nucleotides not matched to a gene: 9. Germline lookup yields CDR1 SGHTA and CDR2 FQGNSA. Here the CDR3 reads CASSYPRPGGSTDTQYF. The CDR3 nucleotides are TGTGCCAGCAGCTACCCCCGGCCGGGAGGGAGCACAGATACGCAGTATTTT. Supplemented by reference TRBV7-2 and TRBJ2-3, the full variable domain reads GAGVSQSPSNKVTEKGKDVELRCDPISGHTALYWYRQSLGQGLEFLIYFQGNSAPDKSGLPSDRFSAERTGGSVSTLTIQRTQQEDSAVYLCASSYPRPGGSTDTQYFGPGTRLTVL.

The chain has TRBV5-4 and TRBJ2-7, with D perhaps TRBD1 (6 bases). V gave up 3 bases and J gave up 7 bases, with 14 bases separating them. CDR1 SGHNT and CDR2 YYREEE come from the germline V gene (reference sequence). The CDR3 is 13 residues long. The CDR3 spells CASSYYTGKEQYF. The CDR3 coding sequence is TGTGCCAGCAGCTATTATACAGGGAAGGAGCAGTACTTC.

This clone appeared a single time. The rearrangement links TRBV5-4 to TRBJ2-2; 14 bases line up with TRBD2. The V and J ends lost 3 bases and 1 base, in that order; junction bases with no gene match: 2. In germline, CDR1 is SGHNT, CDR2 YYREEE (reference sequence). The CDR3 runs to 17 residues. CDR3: CASSSGTSGGNTGELFF. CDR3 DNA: TGTGCCAGCAGCTCCGGGACTAGCGGGGGGAACACCGGGGAGCTGTTTTTT.

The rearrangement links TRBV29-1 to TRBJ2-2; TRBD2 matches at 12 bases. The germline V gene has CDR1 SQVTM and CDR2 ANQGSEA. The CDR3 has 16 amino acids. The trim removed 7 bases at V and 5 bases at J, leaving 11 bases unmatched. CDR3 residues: CSAGLAGQSRTGELFF. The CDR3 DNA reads TGCAGCGCCGGACTAGCGGGACAAAGTAGGACCGGGGAGCTGTTTTTT.

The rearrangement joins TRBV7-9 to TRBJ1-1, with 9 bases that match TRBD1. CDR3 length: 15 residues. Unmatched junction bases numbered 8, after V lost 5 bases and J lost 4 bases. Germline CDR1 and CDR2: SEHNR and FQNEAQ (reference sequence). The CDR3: CASSPRTGVGTEAFF. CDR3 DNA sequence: TGTGCCAGCAGCCCGCGGACAGGGGTTGGCACTGAAGCTTTCTTT.

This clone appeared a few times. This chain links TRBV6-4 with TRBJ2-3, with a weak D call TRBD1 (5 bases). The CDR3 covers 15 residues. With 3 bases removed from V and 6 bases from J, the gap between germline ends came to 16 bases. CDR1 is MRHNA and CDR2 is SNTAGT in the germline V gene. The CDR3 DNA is TGTGCCAGCAGTGAGGTGATGGGGCTTGGGGATACGCAGTATTTT. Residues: CASSEVMGLGDTQYF.

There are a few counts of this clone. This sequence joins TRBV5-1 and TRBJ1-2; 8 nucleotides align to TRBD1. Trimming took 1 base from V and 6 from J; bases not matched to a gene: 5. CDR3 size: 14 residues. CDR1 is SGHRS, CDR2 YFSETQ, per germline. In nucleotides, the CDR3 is TGCGCCAGCAGCTTGTTGGGACAGGACGATGGCTACACCTTC. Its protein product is CASSLLGQDDGYTF. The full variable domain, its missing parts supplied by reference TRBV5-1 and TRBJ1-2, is KAGVTQTPRYLIKTRGQQVTLSCSPISGHRSVSWYQQTPGQGLQFLFEYFSETQRNKGNFPGRFSGRQFSNSRSEMNVSTLELGDSALYLCASSLLGQDDGYTFGSGTRLTVV.

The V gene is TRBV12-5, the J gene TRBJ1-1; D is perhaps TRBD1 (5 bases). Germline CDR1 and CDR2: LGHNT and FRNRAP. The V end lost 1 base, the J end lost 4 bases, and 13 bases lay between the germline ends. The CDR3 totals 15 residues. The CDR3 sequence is CASGLALGQGTEAFF. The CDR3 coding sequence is TGTGCTAGTGGTTTGGCCCTTGGTCAGGGCACTGAAGCTTTCTTT. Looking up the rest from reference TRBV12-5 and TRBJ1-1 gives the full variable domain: DARVTQTPRHKVTEMGQEVTMRCQPILGHNTVFWYRQTMMQGLELLAYFRNRAPLDDSGMPKDRFSAEMPDATLATLKIQPSEPRDSAVYFCASGLALGQGTEAFFGQGTRLTVV.

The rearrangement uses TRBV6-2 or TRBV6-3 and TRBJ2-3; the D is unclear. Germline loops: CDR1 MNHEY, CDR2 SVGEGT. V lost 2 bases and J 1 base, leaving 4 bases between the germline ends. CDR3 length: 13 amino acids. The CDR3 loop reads CASSYGGTDTQYF. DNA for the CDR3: TGTGCCAGCAGTTACGGAGGCACAGATACGCAGTATTTT.

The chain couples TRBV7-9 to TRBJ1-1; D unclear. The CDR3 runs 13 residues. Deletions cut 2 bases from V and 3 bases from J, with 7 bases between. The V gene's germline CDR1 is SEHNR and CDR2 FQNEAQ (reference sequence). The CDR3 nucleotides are TGTGCCAGCAGCTTACAAAGAGACACTGAAGCTTTCTTT. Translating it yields CASSLQRDTEAFF.

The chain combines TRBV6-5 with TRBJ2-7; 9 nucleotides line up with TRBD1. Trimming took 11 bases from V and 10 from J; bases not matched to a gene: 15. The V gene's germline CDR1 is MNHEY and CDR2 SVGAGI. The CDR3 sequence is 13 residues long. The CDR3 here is CAARNVGTGIQYF. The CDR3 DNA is TGTGCCGCCCGGAACGTCGGGACAGGGATTCAGTACTTC.